This T cell receptor beta chain was found in a study of blood T cell repertoires in COVID-19. On the study more broadly: Sites across the United States, Italy and Spain contributed samples from acute and convalescent COVID-19. PBMCs, B-cell-depleted T cells, or T cells were the source of the cDNA or gDNA that made up the material.

In the authors' methods: It was from reference gene primer amplification that nucleated cell counts were estimated. Profiling relied on immunoSEQ multiplex PCR, and the TCRdb table lists in-frame clones only, not all of them. V, J and clone size are taken as reported in that table, and D and trimming were inferred from the DNA itself. The sample lists some 200,000 clones, 84% occurring once. Per the germline V gene, CDR1 is LNHDA and CDR2 is SQIVND (reference sequence). The ends were cut back, 5 bases at V and 5 bases at J, with 12 bases in the middle. The CDR3 runs 13 residues. Sequences were obtained from peripheral blood. This clonotype was sampled from a human donor in a cohort sampled during active COVID-19. The chain has TRBV19 and TRBJ2-5; D is possibly TRBD1 (6 bases). As DNA, the CDR3 is TGTGCCAGTAGTTCCGGGACAATCGAGACCCAGTACTTC. Translation: CASSSGTIETQYF.